The entry that follows covers one T cell receptor (beta chain) sequence. Survey-level immunoSEQ sequencing profiled the TCR beta repertoire. Generated by immunoSEQ multiplex PCR, the TCRdb table keeps only in-frame clones and is missing some. The sample has 45,000 to 60,000 clones, approximately 95% seen once. This CDR3 is built from 13 residues. Germline V CDR1 and CDR2: MRHNA, SNTAGT. V was pared by 3 bases and J by 5 bases, with 3 bases of the junction left unmatched. This chain joins TRBV6-4 and TRBJ1-1, with TRBD1 identical over 7 bases. This sequence was found in a man in his forties with rheumatoid arthritis. The sequenced sample consisted of PBMCs. The CDR3 region is CASSEGTATEAFF. The CDR3, as DNA: TGTGCCAGCAGTGAGGGGACAGCTACTGAAGCTTTCTTT.